This TCR beta chain is from a study of blood T cell repertoires in COVID-19. Study-level background: Sites across the United States, Italy and Spain contributed samples from acute and convalescent COVID-19. Sample material is recorded as cDNA or gDNA derived from T cells, B-cell-depleted T cells, or PBMCs.

Germline trimming cut 2 bases from V and 4 bases from J; bases unmatched to any gene: 6. Germline CDR1 is SGHAT and CDR2 is FQNNGV. The CDR3 is 16 amino acids. Per the original data handling: Amplification with reference gene primers provided the estimates of nucleated cell counts. TCRdb keeps only in-frame clones here, not all; method: immunoSEQ multiplex PCR. The V and J calls and clone size are taken from that table; D and trimming were inferred from the DNA. The sample shows about 220,000 clones, roughly 84% of them seen only once. The source material was peripheral blood. The V gene is TRBV11-2, the J gene TRBJ2-1; TRBD2 matches 9 bases. The sequence was obtained from a man in his fifties who had recovered from COVID-19. The CDR3 DNA follows: TGTGCCAGCAGCTTATCAAGACTAGCGGAGTACAATGAGCAGTTCTTC. Encoded protein: CASSLSRLAEYNEQFF.